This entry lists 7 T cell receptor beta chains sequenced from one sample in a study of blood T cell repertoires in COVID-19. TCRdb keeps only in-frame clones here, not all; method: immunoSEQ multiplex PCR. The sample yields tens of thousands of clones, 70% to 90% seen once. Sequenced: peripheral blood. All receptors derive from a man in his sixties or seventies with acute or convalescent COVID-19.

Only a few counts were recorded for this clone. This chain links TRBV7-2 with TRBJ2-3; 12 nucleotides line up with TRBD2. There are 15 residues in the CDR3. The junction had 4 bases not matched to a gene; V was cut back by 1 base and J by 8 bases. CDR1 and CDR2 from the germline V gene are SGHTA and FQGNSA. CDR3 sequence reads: CASSLGASGGGTQYF. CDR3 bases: TGTGCCAGCAGCTTAGGGGCTAGCGGGGGGGGTACGCAGTATTTT. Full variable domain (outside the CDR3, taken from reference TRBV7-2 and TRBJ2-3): GAGVSQSPSNKVTEKGKDVELRCDPISGHTALYWYRQSLGQGLEFLIYFQGNSAPDKSGLPSDRFSAERTGGSVSTLTIQRTQQEDSAVYLCASSLGASGGGTQYFGPGTRLTVL.

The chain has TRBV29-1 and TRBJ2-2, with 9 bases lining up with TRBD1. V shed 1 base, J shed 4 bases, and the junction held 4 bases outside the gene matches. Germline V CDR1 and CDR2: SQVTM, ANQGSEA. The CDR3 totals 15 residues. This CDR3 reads CSVEAGTGPTGELFF. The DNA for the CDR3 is TGCAGCGTTGAAGCCGGGACAGGGCCCACCGGGGAGCTGTTTTTT.

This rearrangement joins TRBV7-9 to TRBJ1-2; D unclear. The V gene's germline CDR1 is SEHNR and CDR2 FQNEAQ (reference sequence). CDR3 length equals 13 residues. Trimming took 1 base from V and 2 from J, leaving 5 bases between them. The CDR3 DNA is TGTGCCAGCAGCTTAGGGAGGAACTATGGCTACACCTTC. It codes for CASSLGRNYGYTF.

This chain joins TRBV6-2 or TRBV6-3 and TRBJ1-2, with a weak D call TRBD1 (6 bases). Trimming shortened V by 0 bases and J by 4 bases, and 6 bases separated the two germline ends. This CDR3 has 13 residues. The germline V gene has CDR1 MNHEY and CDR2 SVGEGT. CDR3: CASSYSTGYGYTF. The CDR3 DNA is TGTGCCAGCAGTTACTCGACAGGCTATGGCTACACCTTC.

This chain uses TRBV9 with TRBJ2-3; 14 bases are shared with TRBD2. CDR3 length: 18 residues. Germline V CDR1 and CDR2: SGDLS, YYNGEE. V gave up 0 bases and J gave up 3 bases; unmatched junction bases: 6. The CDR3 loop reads CASSVATTSGGGTDTQYF. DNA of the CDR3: TGTGCCAGCAGCGTAGCCACGACTAGCGGGGGGGGAACAGATACGCAGTATTTT.

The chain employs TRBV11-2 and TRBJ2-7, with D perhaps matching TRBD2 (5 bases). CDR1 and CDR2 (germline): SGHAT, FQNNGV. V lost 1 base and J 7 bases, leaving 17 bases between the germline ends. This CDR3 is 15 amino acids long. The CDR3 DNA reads TGTGCCAGCAGCTTAGTCCTTGGTAGACTACGAGAGCAGTACTTC. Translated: CASSLVLGRLREQYF.

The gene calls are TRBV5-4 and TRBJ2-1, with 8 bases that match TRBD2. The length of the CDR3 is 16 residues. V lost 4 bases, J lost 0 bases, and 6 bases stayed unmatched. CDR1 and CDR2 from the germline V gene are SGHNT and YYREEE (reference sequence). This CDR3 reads CASSRNSGASYNEQFF. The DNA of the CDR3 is TGTGCCAGCAGCCGGAATAGCGGGGCCTCCTACAATGAGCAGTTCTTC.